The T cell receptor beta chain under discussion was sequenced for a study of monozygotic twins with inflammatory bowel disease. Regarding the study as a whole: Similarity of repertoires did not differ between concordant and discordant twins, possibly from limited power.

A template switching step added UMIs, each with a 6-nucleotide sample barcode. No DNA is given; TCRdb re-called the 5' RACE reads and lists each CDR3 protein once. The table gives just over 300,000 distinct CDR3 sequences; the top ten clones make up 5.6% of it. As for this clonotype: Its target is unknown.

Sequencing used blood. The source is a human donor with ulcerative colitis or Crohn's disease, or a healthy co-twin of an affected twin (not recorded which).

CDR3 in amino acids: CASSLQSSGGLFF. J is TRBJ2-1 and V is TRBV7-3; lacking DNA, the TRBD2 call made by TCRdb goes unchecked. The CDR3 runs 13 residues. Per germline, CDR1 SGHTA and CDR2 FQGTGA.